This note documents a single TCR beta chain sequence. Its antigen remains unknown. These data come from a study of shared clonotypes between healthy human individuals. Study-level background: Every donor yielded three CD4 naive, three CD4 memory, two CD8 naive and one CD8 memory plate.

In the naive CD8 group, cells lacked CD45RO and were positively selected for CCR7, so terminally differentiated effector memory CD45RA+ cells were left out. At the deep level, the assay was run. Clones were read by immunoSEQ multiplex PCR, and TCRdb kept only the in-frame ones, dropping some. The data show about 820,000 clones, with almost 95% seen just once and under 30% held by the top ten. Findings and limits, study-wide: Non-shared clonotypes were found to have lower generation probabilities than the clonotypes that were shared by all four of the sorted-subset donors. Roughly 5% of naive CD4 clonotypes were shared across several donors.

V lost 5 bases to trimming and J lost 5 bases, with 6 bases between them. The CDR3 sequence is 11 residues long. The germline V gene encodes CDR1 MDHEN and CDR2 SYDVKM. Sequenced sample: naive CD8+ T cells sorted from blood. This TCR derives from a man between 25 and 39 years old in good health. The V and J genes are TRBV28 and TRBJ2-5; D is uncertain. CDR3 residues: CASSNYETQYF. For the CDR3, the DNA is TGTGCCAGCAGTAATTATGAGACCCAGTACTTC.